One sample yielded the 25 T cell receptor beta chains listed below, sequenced in a study of T cell responses to AZD1222 COVID-19 vaccine. Profiling relied on immunoSEQ multiplex PCR, and the TCRdb table lists in-frame clones only, not all of them. The sample carries about 120,000 clones, 92% recorded once. This specimen consisted of peripheral blood, obtained 28 days after the second AZD1222 dose. The receptors derive from an adult who received the AZD1222 COVID-19 vaccine.

The V call is TRBV6-1, the J call TRBJ1-4; 10 bases map to TRBD1. There are 16 residues in the CDR3. Germline V gives CDR1 MNHNS, CDR2 SASEGT. With V trimmed by 1 base and J by 8 bases, 7 bases remained unmatched. The DNA for the CDR3 is TGTGCCAGCAGTGAAGGGACAGGGGGTTTTGGAGAAAAACTGTTTTTT. The encoded protein is CASSEGTGGFGEKLFF.

The gene calls are TRBV14 and TRBJ2-7; 9 bases align to TRBD1. CDR1 and CDR2 (germline): SGHDN, FVKESK. The V and J ends lost 1 base and 0 bases, in that order; junction bases with no gene match: 7. CDR3 size: 17 residues. The CDR3 DNA sequence: TGTGCCAGCAGCCAAGTTCACAGGGGGCAGGGCTCCTACGAGCAGTACTTC. Its protein is CASSQVHRGQGSYEQYF.

A single count supports this clone. The CDR3 is CASSRPGGSGTDTQYF. DNA of the CDR3: TGCGCCAGCAGCCGACCAGGTGGGAGCGGCACAGATACGCAGTATTTT. The chain combines TRBV5-1 with TRBJ2-3; D is perhaps TRBD2 (5 bases). The germline V gene has CDR1 SGHRS and CDR2 YFSETQ. This CDR3 has 16 residues. V was clipped by 4 bases and J by 1 base, with 16 bases between them.

V gene TRBV2 combines with J gene TRBJ2-4; TRBD2 aligns across 7 bases. The V segment lost 3 bases and the J segment 1 base; nucleotides outside the gene matches: 6. Germline V gene lookup returns CDR1 SNHLY and CDR2 FYNNEI. The length of the CDR3 is 16 residues. The CDR3 region has the DNA TGTGCCAGCAGTGAGGGCGGGAGAGTGGCCAAAAACATTCAGTACTTC. It encodes CASSEGGRVAKNIQYF.

The V gene is TRBV28, the J gene TRBJ2-7; no reliable D call. Germline V gene lookup returns CDR1 MDHEN and CDR2 SYDVKM. The V end lost 3 bases, the J end lost 2 bases, and 11 bases lay between the germline ends. The CDR3 runs 14 residues. CDR3 sequence reads: CASSFRRKTYEQYF. For the CDR3, the DNA is TGTGCCAGCAGTTTTAGGCGGAAAACCTACGAGCAGTACTTC.

This sequence joins TRBV27 and TRBJ2-7; D unresolved. Deletions cut 0 bases from V and 0 bases from J, with 9 bases between. CDR1 and CDR2 (germline): MNHEY, SMNVEV (reference sequence). This CDR3 has 15 residues. The DNA for the CDR3 is TGTGCCAGCAGTTTATCGTTTCCGGGCTCCTACGAGCAGTACTTC. This sequence encodes CASSLSFPGSYEQYF.

This clone occurred a few times. The V call is TRBV15, the J call TRBJ2-3, with D perhaps TRBD2 (5 bases). The germline V and J ends were trimmed by 0 bases and 11 bases, with 9 bases remaining between them. The CDR3 loop spans 12 amino acids. CDR1 and CDR2 from the germline V gene are LNHNV and YYDKDF (reference sequence). CDR3 bases: TGTGCCACCAGCAGAGATTCTACTAGGCAGTATTTT. Translated, it gives CATSRDSTRQYF.

CDR3 sequence (DNA): TGTGCCAGCAGTTTATTCCGACAGGGCGGTCGTCAGCCCCAGCATTTT. It codes for CASSLFRQGGRQPQHF. The genes are TRBV28 and TRBJ1-5, with 7 positions matching TRBD1. The CDR3 has 16 amino acids. CDR1 is MDHEN and CDR2 is SYDVKM in the germline V gene. V dropped 1 base and J dropped 6; count of bases not matched to a gene: 9.

V and J are TRBV7-8 and TRBJ2-3; possible D gene TRBD2, 5 bases. Trimming pared 2 bases from V and 4 bases from J, leaving 10 bases between. Germline CDR1 and CDR2: SGHVS and FQNEAQ. The CDR3 totals 14 residues. The CDR3 region is CASSLYGNADTQYF. The DNA of the CDR3 is TGTGCCAGCAGCTTATACGGGAACGCAGATACGCAGTATTTT.

V gene TRBV28 combines with J gene TRBJ1-6, with 10 bases fitting TRBD1. The CDR3 spans 17 residues. Trimming took 5 bases from V and 4 from J; bases not matched to a gene: 8. Per the germline V gene, CDR1 is MDHEN and CDR2 is SYDVKM. CDR3 sequence: CASSPGTGQGYNSPLHF. The CDR3 nucleotides are TGTGCCAGCAGTCCGGGTACGGGACAGGGGTATAATTCACCCCTCCACTTT.

The chain has TRBV28 and TRBJ2-3; 11 nucleotides line up with TRBD2. Germline CDR1 reads MDHEN; CDR2 reads SYDVKM. Losses at the gene ends were 5 bases for V and 1 base for J; bases not matched to a gene: 5. The CDR3 covers 16 residues. This CDR3 reads CASSPGLAERTDTQYF. The CDR3, as DNA: TGTGCCAGCAGTCCGGGACTAGCGGAACGCACAGATACGCAGTATTTT.

This chain links TRBV5-1 with TRBJ2-5, with 8 bases aligning to TRBD1. The J segment lost 5 bases and the V segment lost 4 bases, leaving 4 bases of the junction unmatched. CDR3 length equals 13 residues. Germline values: CDR1 SGHRS, CDR2 YFSETQ. For the CDR3, the DNA is TGCGCCAGCAGCGACAGGGGATGGGAGACCCAGTACTTC. It translates to CASSDRGWETQYF.

The J gene is TRBJ1-1, the V gene TRBV7-6; D remains unclear. CDR1 and CDR2 from the germline V gene are SGHVS and FNYEAQ. The V and J ends lost 3 bases and 5 bases respectively, with 4 bases between them. The CDR3 runs 11 residues. CDR3 protein: CASSFLTEAFF. CDR3 DNA sequence: TGTGCCAGCAGCTTCCTGACTGAAGCTTTCTTT.

The chain carries TRBV18 and TRBJ2-3, with D perhaps assigned TRBD1 or TRBD2 (6 bases each). This CDR3 is built from 15 residues. Germline CDR1 reads KGHSH; CDR2 reads LQKENI. Trimming took off 6 bases at V and 2 bases at J, with 15 bases between the two ends. As DNA, the CDR3 is TGTGCCAGCTCCCCCGGAGGGACAACCACAGATACGCAGTATTTT. The encoded protein is CASSPGGTTTDTQYF.

The chain employs TRBV29-1 and TRBJ2-1; D is perhaps TRBD1 or TRBD2 (5 bases each). CDR1 and CDR2 from the germline V gene are SQVTM and ANQGSEA. The CDR3 spans 12 residues. The V and J ends lost 4 bases and 8 bases respectively, with 12 bases between them. The CDR3 spells CSVGTRDHEQFF. CDR3 nucleotides: TGCAGCGTTGGGACCCGGGACCATGAGCAGTTCTTC.

The chain combines TRBV29-1 with TRBJ1-3, with D uncertain. V was shortened by 5 bases and J by 4 bases, with 15 bases between the two germline ends. Germline V gene sequence: CDR1 SQVTM, CDR2 ANQGSEA. The CDR3 length is 14 residues. CDR3 bases: TGCAGCGTTATCGACGGGTCTCGGGGAAACACCATATATTTT. Translated, it gives CSVIDGSRGNTIYF.

This clone came up a few times. This chain connects TRBV23-1 to TRBJ2-1; possible D gene TRBD2, 6 bases. TRBV23-1 is recorded as an ORF, its role being uncertain. The CDR3 loop spans 17 amino acids. Trimming pared 0 bases from V and 2 bases from J, leaving 14 bases between. Written as DNA, the CDR3 is TGCGCCAGCAGTCAATCGATTCGGAGGGGCCCCTACAATGAGCAGTTCTTC. The encoded protein is CASSQSIRRGPYNEQFF.

This chain connects TRBV20-1 to TRBJ1-1; D gene ambiguous. The V and J ends lost 6 bases and 5 bases respectively, with 10 bases between them. The germline V gene has CDR1 DFQATT and CDR2 SNEGSKA (reference sequence). There are 11 residues in the CDR3. Here the CDR3 reads CSAKRSTEAFF. The CDR3 DNA follows: TGCAGTGCCAAAAGGTCGACTGAAGCTTTCTTT.

The rearrangement links TRBV3-1 (or the pseudogene TRBV3-2) to TRBJ1-1, with D perhaps matching TRBD1 (5 bases). This CDR3 is built from 13 residues. In germline, CDR1 is LGHDT, CDR2 YNNKEL (reference sequence). The ends were cut back, 3 bases at V and 4 bases at J, with 9 bases in the middle. CDR3 in DNA: TGTGCCAGCAGCCACCAGGGAGGCACTGAAGCTTTCTTT. Translating gives CASSHQGGTEAFF.

The chain couples TRBV5-1 to TRBJ2-5; unclear D gene. Germline CDR1 and CDR2: SGHRS and YFSETQ. Trimming cost V 3 bases and J 4 bases, with 10 bases left between them. This CDR3 spans 13 amino acids. As DNA, the CDR3 is TGCGCCAGCAGCTCAACCGGCCTAGAGACCCAGTACTTC. Translating it yields CASSSTGLETQYF.

The CDR3, as DNA: TGTGCCAGCAGCCCAGCGGTGACAGGGGGCCGCCTCAACTATGGCTACACCTTC. It specifies CASSPAVTGGRLNYGYTF. The chain employs TRBV4-2 and TRBJ1-2, with 10 positions matching TRBD1. The V gene end was trimmed by 4 bases and the J gene end by 2 bases; junction bases not matched to a gene: 13. This CDR3 is 18 amino acids long. The germline V gene encodes CDR1 LGHNA and CDR2 YNFKEQ.

The gene calls are TRBV7-9 and TRBJ1-5; 7 nucleotides agree with TRBD1. V gave up 5 bases and J gave up 3 bases; unmatched junction bases: 10. The germline CDR1 and CDR2 sequences are SEHNR and FQNEAQ (reference sequence). The CDR3 is made up of 16 amino acids. In nucleotides, the CDR3 is TGTGCCAGCAGCCCCCGACAGGGCCCTCCCAATCAGCCCCAGCATTTT. Encoded protein: CASSPRQGPPNQPQHF. The full variable domain, in which reference TRBV7-9 and TRBJ1-5 provide the parts outside the CDR3, is DTGVSQNPRHKITKRGQNVTFRCDPISEHNRLYWYRQTLGQGPEFLTYFQNEAQLEKSRLLSDRFSAERPKGSFSTLEIQRTEQGDSAMYLCASSPRQGPPNQPQHFGDGTRLSIL.

The chain uses TRBV5-4 and TRBJ1-2; TRBD1 aligns across 8 bases. Trimming took 4 bases from V and 3 from J; bases not matched to a gene: 2. The CDR3 covers 13 residues. Germline V CDR1 and CDR2: SGHNT, YYREEE (reference sequence). The CDR3 DNA reads TGTGCCAGCAGCCAGGACAGGGACTATGGCTACACCTTC. It specifies CASSQDRDYGYTF.

The chain combines TRBV3-1 (or the pseudogene TRBV3-2) with TRBJ1-5; tentatively, D is TRBD1 (6 bases). The length of the CDR3 is 14 residues. Germline assignment: CDR1 LGHDT and CDR2 YNNKEL (reference sequence). V was shortened by 8 bases and J by 0 bases, with 11 bases between the two germline ends. CDR3 loop: CASQQGISNQPQHF. The CDR3 DNA follows: TGTGCCAGCCAACAGGGCATTAGCAATCAGCCCCAGCATTTT.

This chain joins TRBV5-1 and TRBJ1-6; no definite D call. From germline, CDR1 is SGHRS and CDR2 YFSETQ. The CDR3 extends over 19 amino acids. The ends were cut back, 1 base at V and 7 bases at J, with 24 bases in the middle. The CDR3 here is CASSLIGNVVAGLNSPLHF. CDR3 DNA: TGCGCCAGCAGCTTGATCGGCAATGTAGTGGCAGGCCTAAATTCACCCCTCCACTTT.